Sequencing of this TCR beta chain was carried out in a study of blood T cells in healthy people across ages. General study points: No conclusive comparison of naive versus antigen-experienced cells was possible with unsorted PBMCs.

The CDR3 covers 13 residues. Trimming took 3 bases from V and 13 from J, leaving 16 bases between them. Extracted total RNA amounted to at least 5.5 micrograms for each sample. Then a second PCR, running roughly 6 to 12 cycles, was carried out with a sample-barcoded 5' primer and a J-beta primer mix. Each CDR3 protein is one row after TCRdb ran MiXCR on the 5' RACE reads. The sample comprises about 650,000 distinct CDR3 sequences, roughly 32% of which are singletons, and 15% rests with the top ten. Points on this clonotype: Its matching antigen is unknown.

This chain connects TRBV12-3 or TRBV12-4 to TRBJ2-4, with D maybe TRBD2 (6 bases). This clonotype was obtained from a woman of 80 years or more in good health. The sequenced material came from blood. The CDR3 here is CASSLEGFSGQYF. The CDR3 DNA sequence: TGTGCCAGCAGTTTGGAGGGATTCTCAGGGCAGTACTTC.